These T cell receptor beta chains were read from a single sample in a study of shared clonotypes between healthy human individuals. Profiled with immunoSEQ multiplex PCR; TCRdb holds only in-frame clones, not every one. The table shows about 1.5 million clones, with around 98% occurring only once. Specimen: naive CD4+ T cells sorted from blood. All receptors come from a man in his thirties or forties in good health. Each CDR3 is given with its conserved first and last residue. D genes are given only for firm matches.

V gene	D gene	J gene	CDR3 protein	CDR3 DNA
TRBV19	TRBD1	TRBJ1-1	CASSMDRVRTEAFF	TGTGCCAGTAGTATGGACAGGGTACGAACTGAAGCTTTCTTT
TRBV14	NA	TRBJ1-1	CASSQVESIYTEAFF	TGTGCCAGCAGCCAAGTCGAGAGTATTTACACTGAAGCTTTCTTT
TRBV18	TRBD1	TRBJ2-2	CASSPLRTGTGWTGELFF	TGTGCCAGCTCACCACTCCGCACCGGGACAGGGTGGACCGGGGAGCTGTTTTTT
TRBV5-1	TRBD2	TRBJ2-3	CASSWGLAGGYTQYF	TGCGCCAGCAGCTGGGGACTAGCGGGAGGATATACGCAGTATTTT
TRBV9	TRBD2	TRBJ2-4	CASSVSGGLAGVAKNIQYF	TGTGCCAGCAGCGTATCGGGGGGACTAGCGGGAGTAGCCAAAAACATTCAGTACTTC
TRBV4-3	TRBD2	TRBJ2-1	CASSLRTSGRGGFYEQFF	TGCGCCAGCAGCCTCAGGACTAGCGGGAGGGGGGGCTTCTATGAGCAGTTCTTC
TRBV7-2	NA	TRBJ2-1	CALERLRSLTYEQFF	TGTGCCCTTGAACGACTCCGGTCTCTTACGTATGAGCAGTTCTTC
TRBV2	TRBD1	TRBJ1-1	CASRRGPTEAFF	TGTGCCAGCAGGAGGGGGCCCACTGAAGCTTTCTTT
TRBV5-4	NA	TRBJ1-5	CASSPAGGMDQPQHF	TGTGCCAGCAGCCCGGCTGGGGGGATGGATCAGCCCCAGCATTTT
TRBV27	NA	TRBJ2-1	CASSYKTSQISGSSYNEQFF	TGTGCCAGCAGTTATAAGACTAGTCAAATTTCAGGAAGCTCCTACAATGAGCAGTTCTTC